These T cell receptor beta chains were read from a single sample in a study of identical twins. TCRdb re-called the 5' RACE reads with MiXCR, one entry per CDR3 protein. The sample lists 1,800,000 or so distinct CDR3 sequences; less than 35% were seen once. Sequencing used cord blood. The receptors derive from a newborn girl in good health. Each CDR3 is given with its conserved first and last residue.

j_call	v_call	cdr3_aa
TRBJ2-3	TRBV5-5	CASSLTANTQYF
.	TRBV5-1	CASSPPSSSYNEQYF
TRBJ1-4	TRBV28	CASSLRQGGFEKLFF
TRBJ2-3	TRBV12-3/TRBV12-4	CASNLGGTTDTQYF
TRBJ1-1	TRBV6-6	CASSYDGRASTEAFF
TRBJ2-2	TRBV25-1	CASSHANTGELFF
TRBJ2-5	TRBV27	CAAGIQETQYF
TRBJ2-1	TRBV2	CASSEWNNEQFF
TRBJ1-2	TRBV12-3/TRBV12-4	CASLRSGGKNGYTF
TRBJ2-7	TRBV24-1	CATSDKGASSYNEQYF
TRBJ1-2	TRBV5-1	CASSPYPRGTNYGYTF
TRBJ2-1	TRBV27	CASSSPSDPSSYNEQFF
TRBJ2-3	TRBV4-2	CASSMTAGGTGTQYF
TRBJ1-6	TRBV6-5	CASSHISGFVRSPLHF
TRBJ2-5	TRBV29-1	CSVKDRISQYF